These 4 T cell receptor beta chains were all obtained from the same sample, sequenced in a study of blood T cell repertoires in COVID-19. Profiled with immunoSEQ multiplex PCR; TCRdb holds only in-frame clones, not every one. The sample holds roughly 100,000 clones; about 76% are singletons and the top ten take roughly a tenth. Material: peripheral blood. These TCRs come from a woman of 80 years or more with acute or convalescent COVID-19.

The V and J genes are TRBV5-6 and TRBJ1-2; TRBD1 matches 9 bases. V gave up 0 bases and J gave up 5 bases; unmatched junction bases: 2. CDR1 and CDR2 from the germline V gene are SGHDT and YYEEEE. This CDR3 has 14 residues. Here the CDR3 DNA reads TGTGCCAGCAGCTTGGGGACAGGGGTATATGGCTACACCTTC. Protein product: CASSLGTGVYGYTF.

This clone was detected only a few times. The chain employs TRBV28 and TRBJ2-3; 9 positions agree with TRBD1. The CDR3 consists of 17 residues. The junction had 12 bases not matched to a gene; V was cut back by 6 bases and J by 2 bases. Germline assignment: CDR1 MDHEN and CDR2 SYDVKM. In DNA, the CDR3 is TGTGCCAGCAGGACCACGGACAGGGGCCCCACCACAGATACGCAGTATTTT. Encoded protein: CASRTTDRGPTTDTQYF.

This sequence joins TRBV19 and TRBJ1-5, with no clear D. Germline V gene lookup returns CDR1 LNHDA and CDR2 SQIVND (reference sequence). V was cut by 5 bases and J by 2 bases, with 22 bases left in between. The CDR3 has 18 amino acids. CDR3 sequence reads: CASSSRGEFTRGNQPQHF. CDR3 DNA sequence: TGTGCCAGTAGTTCCCGCGGGGAGTTTACGAGGGGCAATCAGCCCCAGCATTTT.

This chain connects TRBV6-5 to TRBJ1-4; D gene unclear. Germline assignment: CDR1 MNHEY and CDR2 SVGAGI. The V gene lost 4 bases and the J gene lost 7 bases, with 7 bases spanning the gap. The CDR3 loop spans 12 amino acids. The CDR3 nucleotides are TGTGCCAGCAGTTCGGTGTCTGAAAAACTGTTTTTT. Protein sequence: CASSSVSEKLFF.